Detailed here is one T cell receptor (beta chain). The entry originates in a study of control samples from healthy donors and cancer patients. Some clones are missing from TCRdb's copy, which holds only in-frame ones; the method was immunoSEQ multiplex PCR. The sample yields about 49,000 clones, roughly 85% seen once. Germline CDR1 reads LGHNA; CDR2 reads YSLEER. The V and J ends lost 1 base and 8 bases respectively, with 5 bases between them. This CDR3 spans 12 amino acids. The rearrangement uses TRBV4-3 and TRBJ1-4, with D hard to call. The source material was PBMCs. The sequence came from a woman aged 45 to 65 with lung cancer. The CDR3 sequence is CASSQVPEKLFF. For the CDR3, the DNA is TGCGCCAGCAGCCAAGTCCCAGAAAAACTGTTTTTT.